The 21 T cell receptor beta chains presented below share a single source sample, sequenced in a study of cytomegalovirus exposure and HLA in healthy donors. A multiplex PCR was run with 60 Vbeta primers and 13 Jbeta primers. Using immunoSEQ multiplex PCR, the repertoire was profiled, and TCRdb retains in-frame clones only, with some absent. The sample includes about 120,000 clones, around 79% of them seen just once. The sample comprised PBMCs. The receptor source for this set is a woman in her thirties in good health and CMV-seropositive.

The rearrangement links TRBV13 to TRBJ2-7; 14 bases are shared with TRBD2. The ends lost 7 bases at V and 6 bases at J; junction bases unmatched: 8. Germline V lookup: CDR1 PRHDT, CDR2 FYEKMQ (reference sequence). The length of the CDR3 is 15 residues. Here the CDR3 DNA reads TGTGCCAGCACCCCGGGACTAGCGGGGGCGGGCGAGCAGTACTTC. This codes for CASTPGLAGAGEQYF.

Here the CDR3 reads CASQGQQNQPQHF. The CDR3 DNA is TGTGCCAGTCAGGGGCAGCAAAATCAGCCCCAGCATTTT. The rearrangement uses TRBV6-5 and TRBJ1-5; D may be TRBD1 (6 bases). The V and J ends lost 9 bases and 4 bases respectively, with 13 bases between them. There are 13 residues in the CDR3. Germline V CDR1 and CDR2: MNHEY, SVGAGI.

This sequence joins TRBV9 and TRBJ2-3, with 7 bases lining up with TRBD2. V shed 3 bases and J 3 bases; nucleotides not matched to a gene: 7. The germline CDR1 and CDR2 sequences are SGDLS and YYNGEE. This CDR3 has 15 amino acids. CDR3 region: CASSERWGGTDTQYF. Written as DNA, the CDR3 is TGTGCCAGCAGCGAAAGGTGGGGGGGGACAGATACGCAGTATTTT.

The chain couples TRBV2 to TRBJ2-2; 7 bases align to TRBD2. Germline assignment: CDR1 SNHLY and CDR2 FYNNEI. CDR3 length: 15 residues. V shed 8 bases and J 0 bases; nucleotides not matched to a gene: 6. The CDR3 nucleotides read TGTGCCAGCCTTGGGGAGGGGTCGAACACCGGGGAGCTGTTTTTT. Translated: CASLGEGSNTGELFF.

Concerning this clone: Other DNA variants within this sample encode the same CDR3. V is TRBV28 and J is TRBJ2-7; tentative D call: TRBD1 (5 bases). V lost 3 bases to trimming and J lost 4 bases, with 16 bases between them. CDR3 size: 15 residues. CDR1 is MDHEN, CDR2 SYDVKM, per germline. The CDR3 loop is CASSLTPVPGYEQYF. The DNA of the CDR3 is TGTGCCAGCAGTTTGACCCCGGTCCCAGGGTACGAGCAGTACTTC.

V usage is TRBV29-1 and J usage is TRBJ2-5, with 9 bases identical to TRBD1. Trimming removed 7 bases from V and 4 bases from J; junction bases left unmatched: 4. The CDR3 extends over 12 amino acids. The germline gives CDR1 SQVTM, CDR2 ANQGSEA. This CDR3 reads CSGGQGRETQYF. CDR3 in DNA: TGCAGCGGGGGACAGGGACGAGAGACCCAGTACTTC.

This sequence joins TRBV5-1 and TRBJ1-6; D not resolved. From germline, CDR1 is SGHRS and CDR2 YFSETQ. V was trimmed by 9 bases and J by 8 bases, leaving 15 bases between them. The CDR3 extends over 13 amino acids. The CDR3 spells CANTQSDYSPLHF. In DNA form, the CDR3 reads TGCGCCAACACCCAGTCAGATTATTCACCCCTCCACTTT. The full variable domain, completed using reference TRBV5-1 and TRBJ1-6, is KAGVTQTPRYLIKTRGQQVTLSCSPISGHRSVSWYQQTPGQGLQFLFEYFSETQRNKGNFPGRFSGRQFSNSRSEMNVSTLELGDSALYLCANTQSDYSPLHFGNGTRLTVT.

The chain carries TRBV9 and TRBJ1-2; D uncertain. V was cut by 4 bases and J by 6 bases, with 19 bases left in between. CDR1 SGDLS and CDR2 YYNGEE come from the germline V gene. This CDR3 comprises 15 residues. The CDR3 protein is CASSQAGRPDDGYTF. The CDR3 DNA follows: TGTGCCAGCAGCCAAGCTGGGAGGCCGGACGATGGCTACACCTTC.

The chain has TRBV14 and TRBJ2-7; TRBD2 might be the D (5 bases). Germline V lookup: CDR1 SGHDN, CDR2 FVKESK. This CDR3 has 12 residues. Trimming removed 0 bases from V and 9 bases from J, with 9 bases in between. Here the CDR3 DNA reads TGTGCCAGCAGCCAAGATCCTAGCCGGCAGTACTTC. It specifies CASSQDPSRQYF.

The chain couples TRBV7-9 to TRBJ2-2; TRBD2 might be the D (5 bases). CDR3 length: 13 amino acids. The germline V gene has CDR1 SEHNR and CDR2 FQNEAQ (reference sequence). Trimming left V 1 base short and J 7 bases short, with 7 bases between. The CDR3 is CASSLVGSGELFF. DNA for the CDR3: TGTGCCAGCAGCTTAGTTGGGAGCGGGGAGCTGTTTTTT.

J is TRBJ2-4 and V is TRBV11-1; 10 nucleotides line up with TRBD1. Losses at the gene ends were 8 bases for V and 7 bases for J; bases not matched to a gene: 8. CDR1 and CDR2 from the germline V gene are SGHAT and FQDESV (reference sequence). CDR3 size: 14 residues. CDR3 sequence: CASGGDRGVNIQYF. The CDR3 region has the DNA TGTGCCAGCGGGGGGGACAGGGGAGTCAACATTCAGTACTTC.

The CDR3 DNA follows: TGCGCCAGCAGCCAAGAAAGCCTCTTGGTCACCGGGGAGCTGTTTTTT. Translated: CASSQESLLVTGELFF. The rearrangement joins TRBV4-3 to TRBJ2-2; no clear D gene. The CDR3 runs to 16 residues. The V end lost 0 bases, the J end lost 4 bases, and 12 bases lay between the germline ends. Per the germline V gene, CDR1 is LGHNA and CDR2 is YSLEER.

The chain couples TRBV30 to TRBJ1-6, with 9 positions matching TRBD1. V shed 0 bases and J 9 bases; nucleotides not matched to a gene: 9. This CDR3 is built from 16 residues. Germline CDR1 GTSNPN, CDR2 SVGIG (reference sequence). The CDR3 spells CAWSVPGTGTSSPLHF. CDR3 nucleotides: TGTGCCTGGAGTGTACCCGGGACAGGGACATCTTCACCCCTCCACTTT.

This rearrangement joins TRBV5-1 to TRBJ2-7, with a tentative D call TRBD1 (6 bases). This CDR3 has 14 residues. V lost 2 bases and J 4 bases, leaving 13 bases between the germline ends. The germline CDR1 and CDR2 sequences are SGHRS and YFSETQ. This CDR3 reads CASSFQQGSYEQYF. The CDR3 DNA follows: TGCGCCAGCAGCTTCCAACAGGGAAGTTACGAGCAGTACTTC.

The chain couples TRBV5-1 to TRBJ1-1; D is uncertain. Germline V gene lookup returns CDR1 SGHRS and CDR2 YFSETQ. The CDR3 runs 14 residues. Trimming took off 2 bases at V and 8 bases at J, with 16 bases between the two ends. DNA for the CDR3: TGCGCCAGCAGCTTAACGTCCTATTTAGCGGAAGCTTTCTTT. Translation gives CASSLTSYLAEAFF.

This clone was counted once. The chain joins TRBV19 to TRBJ2-1; possibly TRBD1 for D (6 bases). V lost 5 bases to trimming and J lost 3 bases, with 11 bases between them. The CDR3 loop spans 14 amino acids. Germline assignment: CDR1 LNHDA and CDR2 SQIVND (reference sequence). DNA of the CDR3: TGTGCCAGTAGTCCCCAGGGGTACTACAATGAGCAGTTCTTC. This translates into CASSPQGYYNEQFF.

V is TRBV29-1 and J is TRBJ2-7, with a possible D match to TRBD1 (5 bases). Trimming pared 6 bases from V and 9 bases from J, leaving 18 bases between. This CDR3 contains 12 residues. CDR1 SQVTM and CDR2 ANQGSEA come from the germline V gene. CDR3 sequence: CSVPGQSGAQYF. CDR3 DNA sequence: TGCAGCGTCCCCGGGCAGAGTGGGGCGCAGTACTTC.

The chain carries TRBV2 and TRBJ1-4; tentatively, D is TRBD1 (6 bases). Germline V gives CDR1 SNHLY, CDR2 FYNNEI. The CDR3 consists of 13 residues. The germline V and J ends were trimmed by 1 base and 7 bases, with 7 bases remaining between them. The CDR3 DNA reads TGTGCCAGCAGTGAAGACAGGGTTGAAAAACTGTTTTTT. It codes for CASSEDRVEKLFF.

The V gene is TRBV6-5, the J gene TRBJ2-5; 7 nucleotides agree with TRBD2. Germline trimming cut 6 bases from V and 2 bases from J; bases unmatched to any gene: 6. The CDR3 consists of 14 residues. Germline-derived CDR1 and CDR2 are MNHEY and SVGAGI. The CDR3 region is CASSPGGGQETQYF. In nucleotides, the CDR3 is TGTGCCAGCAGCCCGGGCGGGGGACAAGAGACCCAGTACTTC.

The chain is built from TRBV5-4 and TRBJ2-7, with TRBD1 matching over 8 bases. Per the germline V gene, CDR1 is SGHNT and CDR2 is YYREEE (reference sequence). V shed 5 bases and J 3 bases; nucleotides not matched to a gene: 16. The CDR3 has 17 residues. The CDR3 is CASSPGTGGKLDYEQYF. Written as DNA, the CDR3 is TGTGCCAGCAGTCCAGGGACAGGCGGTAAGTTGGACTACGAGCAGTACTTC.

The rearrangement links TRBV14 to TRBJ2-2; D is possibly TRBD1 (5 bases). The CDR3 contains 14 residues. Looked up from germline, CDR1 is SGHDN and CDR2 is FVKESK. Trimming pared 4 bases from V and 4 bases from J, leaving 10 bases between. CDR3 amino acids: CASSRTTVTGELFF. CDR3 nucleotide sequence: TGTGCCAGCAGCCGAACGACAGTCACCGGGGAGCTGTTTTTT.